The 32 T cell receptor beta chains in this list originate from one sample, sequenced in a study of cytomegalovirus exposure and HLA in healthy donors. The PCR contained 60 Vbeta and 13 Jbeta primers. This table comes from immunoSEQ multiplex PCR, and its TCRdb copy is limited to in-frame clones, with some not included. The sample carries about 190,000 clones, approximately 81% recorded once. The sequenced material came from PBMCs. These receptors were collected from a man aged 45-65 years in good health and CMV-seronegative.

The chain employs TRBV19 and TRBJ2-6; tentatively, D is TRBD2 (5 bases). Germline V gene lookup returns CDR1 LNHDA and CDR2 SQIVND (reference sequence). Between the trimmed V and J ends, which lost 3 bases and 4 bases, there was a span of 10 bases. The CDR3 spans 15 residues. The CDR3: CASSMVANGANVLTF. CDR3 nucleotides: TGTGCCAGTAGTATGGTAGCGAACGGGGCCAACGTCCTGACTTTC.

The DNA for the CDR3 is TGTGCCAGCAGCTTCCAAGGGGTGGACTATGGCTACACCTTC. Residues: CASSFQGVDYGYTF. This chain joins TRBV5-5 and TRBJ1-2; tentative D call: TRBD1 (5 bases). The CDR3 runs to 14 residues. Trimming removed 2 bases at V and 3 bases at J, with 11 bases between. Germline CDR1 reads SGHKS; CDR2 reads YYEKEE (reference sequence).

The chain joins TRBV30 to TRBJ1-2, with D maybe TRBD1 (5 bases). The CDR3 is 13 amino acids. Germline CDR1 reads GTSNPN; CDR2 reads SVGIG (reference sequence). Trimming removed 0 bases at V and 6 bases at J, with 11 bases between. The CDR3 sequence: CAWSVWGVDGYTF. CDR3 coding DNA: TGTGCCTGGAGTGTATGGGGGGTCGATGGCTACACCTTC.

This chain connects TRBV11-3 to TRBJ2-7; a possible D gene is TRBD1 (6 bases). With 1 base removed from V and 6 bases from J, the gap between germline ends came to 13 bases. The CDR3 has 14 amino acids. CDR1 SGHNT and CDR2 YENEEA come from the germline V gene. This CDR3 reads CASSLGTAFGEQYF. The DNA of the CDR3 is TGTGCCAGCAGCTTAGGGACAGCTTTTGGCGAGCAGTACTTC.

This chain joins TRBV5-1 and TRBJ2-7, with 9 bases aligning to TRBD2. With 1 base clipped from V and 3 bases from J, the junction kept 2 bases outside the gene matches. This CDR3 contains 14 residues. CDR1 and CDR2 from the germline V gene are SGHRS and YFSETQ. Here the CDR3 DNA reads TGCGCCAGCAGCTTGTTTAGCGGGGGCTACGAGCAGTACTTC. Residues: CASSLFSGGYEQYF.

In nucleotides, the CDR3 is TGTGCCAGCAGTGTGGAGGGCTATAATTCACCCCTCCACTTT. It is translated as CASSVEGYNSPLHF. The J gene is TRBJ1-6, the V gene TRBV7-9, with unresolved D. Germline CDR1 and CDR2: SEHNR and FQNEAQ (reference sequence). The CDR3 spans 14 residues. Trimming pared 6 bases from V and 3 bases from J, leaving 9 bases between. Looking up the rest from reference TRBV7-9 and TRBJ1-6 gives the full variable domain: DTGVSQNPRHKITKRGQNVTFRCDPISEHNRLYWYRQTLGQGPEFLTYFQNEAQLEKSRLLSDRFSAERPKGSFSTLEIQRTEQGDSAMYLCASSVEGYNSPLHFGNGTRLTVT.

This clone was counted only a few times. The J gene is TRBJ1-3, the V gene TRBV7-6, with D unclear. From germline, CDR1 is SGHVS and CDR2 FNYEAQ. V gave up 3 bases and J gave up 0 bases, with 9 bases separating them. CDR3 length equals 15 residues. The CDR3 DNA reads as TGTGCCAGCAGCTTTCAGGCGCGCTCTGGAAACACCATATATTTT. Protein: CASSFQARSGNTIYF.

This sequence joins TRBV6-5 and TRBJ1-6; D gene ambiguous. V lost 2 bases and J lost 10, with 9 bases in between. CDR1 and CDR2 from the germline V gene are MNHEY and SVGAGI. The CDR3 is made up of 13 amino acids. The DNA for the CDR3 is TGTGCCAGCAGTTACCAACAGACCTCACCCCTCCACTTT. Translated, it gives CASSYQQTSPLHF.

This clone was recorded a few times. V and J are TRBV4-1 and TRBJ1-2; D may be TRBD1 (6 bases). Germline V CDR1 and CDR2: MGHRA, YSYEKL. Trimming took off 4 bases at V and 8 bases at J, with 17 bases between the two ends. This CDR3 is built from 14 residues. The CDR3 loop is CASSPGQPAGGYTF. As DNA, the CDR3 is TGCGCCAGCAGCCCAGGACAGCCGGCAGGCGGCTACACCTTC.

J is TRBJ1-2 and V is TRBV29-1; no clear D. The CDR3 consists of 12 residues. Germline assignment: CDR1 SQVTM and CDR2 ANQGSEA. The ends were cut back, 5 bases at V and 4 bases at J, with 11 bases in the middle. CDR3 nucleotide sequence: TGCAGCGTTCCAGGATGGTCCTATGGCTACACCTTC. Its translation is CSVPGWSYGYTF.

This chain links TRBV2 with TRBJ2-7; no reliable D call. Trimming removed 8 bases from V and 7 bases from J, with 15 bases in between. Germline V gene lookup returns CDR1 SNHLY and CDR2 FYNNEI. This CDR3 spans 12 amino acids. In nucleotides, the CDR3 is TGTGCCAGCGATCCGGGTAGTGGAGAGCAGTACTTC. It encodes CASDPGSGEQYF.

This CDR3 reads CASSLSGEKDTQYF. The CDR3 nucleotides read TGTGCCAGCAGCTTAAGCGGGGAGAAAGATACGCAGTATTTT. The rearrangement uses TRBV7-3 and TRBJ2-3; tentatively, D is TRBD2 (6 bases). V was trimmed by 1 base and J by 5 bases, leaving 10 bases between them. The CDR3 runs to 14 residues. Germline lookup yields CDR1 SGHTA and CDR2 FQGTGA. Based on the CDR3 plus reference TRBV7-3 and TRBJ2-3, the full variable domain is GAGVSQTPSNKVTEKGKYVELRCDPISGHTALYWYRQSLGQGPEFLIYFQGTGAADDSGLPNDRFFAVRPEGSVSTLKIQRTERGDSAVYLCASSLSGEKDTQYFGPGTRLTVL.

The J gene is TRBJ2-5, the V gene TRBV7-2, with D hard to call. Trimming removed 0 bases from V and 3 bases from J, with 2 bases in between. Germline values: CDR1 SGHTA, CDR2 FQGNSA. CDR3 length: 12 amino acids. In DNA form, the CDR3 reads TGTGCCAGCAGCTTAGCCGAAGAGACCCAGTACTTC. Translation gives CASSLAEETQYF.

CDR3 region: CASSAGFRNTDTQYF. CDR3 DNA: TGCGCCAGCAGTGCTGGCTTCAGGAACACAGATACGCAGTATTTT. The rearrangement links TRBV10-1 to TRBJ2-3, with no clear D. Germline V lookup: CDR1 WNHNN, CDR2 SYGVQD (reference sequence). Trimming removed 4 bases at V and 2 bases at J, with 13 bases between. CDR3 size: 15 residues.

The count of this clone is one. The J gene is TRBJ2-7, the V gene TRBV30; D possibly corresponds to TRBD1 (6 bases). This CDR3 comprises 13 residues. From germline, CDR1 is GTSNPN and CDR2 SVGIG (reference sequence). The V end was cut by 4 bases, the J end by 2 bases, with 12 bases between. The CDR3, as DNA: TGTGCCTGGAATGAGGGGGTTCCCTACGAGCAGTACTTC. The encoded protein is CAWNEGVPYEQYF.

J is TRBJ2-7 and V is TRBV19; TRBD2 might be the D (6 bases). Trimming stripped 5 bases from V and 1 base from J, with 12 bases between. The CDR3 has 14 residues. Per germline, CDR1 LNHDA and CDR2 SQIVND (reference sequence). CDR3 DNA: TGTGCCAGTAGTCGGACCGGGACTTCCTACGAGCAGTACTTC. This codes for CASSRTGTSYEQYF.

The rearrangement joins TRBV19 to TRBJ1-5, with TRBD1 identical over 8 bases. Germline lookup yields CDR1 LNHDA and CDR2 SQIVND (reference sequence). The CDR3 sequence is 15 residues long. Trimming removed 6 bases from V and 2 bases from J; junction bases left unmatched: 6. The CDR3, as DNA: TGTGCCAGTAGCGACAGGGGAGGGGGCAATCAGCCCCAGCATTTT. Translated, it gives CASSDRGGGNQPQHF.

The DNA of the CDR3 is TGTGCCAGCAGCTCCGAGTTATTAGGGGCGGGAGGCTACACCTTC. Translating gives CASSSELLGAGGYTF. The chain joins TRBV7-2 to TRBJ1-2, with D perhaps TRBD1 (5 bases). V dropped 4 bases and J dropped 8 bases, with 20 bases sitting between them. CDR3 length: 15 residues. Per germline, CDR1 SGHTA and CDR2 FQGNSA. The full variable domain, completed using reference TRBV7-2 and TRBJ1-2, is GAGVSQSPSNKVTEKGKDVELRCDPISGHTALYWYRQSLGQGLEFLIYFQGNSAPDKSGLPSDRFSAERTGGSVSTLTIQRTQQEDSAVYLCASSSELLGAGGYTFGSGTRLTVV.

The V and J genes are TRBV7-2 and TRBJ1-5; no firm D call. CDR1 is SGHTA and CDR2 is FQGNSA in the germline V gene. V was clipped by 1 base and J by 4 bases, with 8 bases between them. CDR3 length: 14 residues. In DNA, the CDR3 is TGTGCCAGCAGCTTAGGACTGAATAATCAGCCCCAGCATTTT. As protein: CASSLGLNNQPQHF. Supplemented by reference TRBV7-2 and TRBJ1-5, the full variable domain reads GAGVSQSPSNKVTEKGKDVELRCDPISGHTALYWYRQSLGQGLEFLIYFQGNSAPDKSGLPSDRFSAERTGGSVSTLTIQRTQQEDSAVYLCASSLGLNNQPQHFGDGTRLSIL.

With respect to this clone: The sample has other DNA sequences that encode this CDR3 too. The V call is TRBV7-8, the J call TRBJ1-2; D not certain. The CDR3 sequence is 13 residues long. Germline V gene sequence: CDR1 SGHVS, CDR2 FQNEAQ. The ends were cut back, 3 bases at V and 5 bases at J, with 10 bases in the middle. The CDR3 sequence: CASSFAYLYGYTF. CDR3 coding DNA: TGTGCCAGCAGCTTTGCCTACTTATATGGCTACACCTTC. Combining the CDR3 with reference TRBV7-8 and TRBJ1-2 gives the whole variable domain GAGVSQSPRYKVAKRGQDVALRCDPISGHVSLFWYQQALGQGPEFLTYFQNEAQLDKSGLPSDRFFAERPEGSVSTLKIQRTQQEDSAVYLCASSFAYLYGYTFGSGTRLTVV.

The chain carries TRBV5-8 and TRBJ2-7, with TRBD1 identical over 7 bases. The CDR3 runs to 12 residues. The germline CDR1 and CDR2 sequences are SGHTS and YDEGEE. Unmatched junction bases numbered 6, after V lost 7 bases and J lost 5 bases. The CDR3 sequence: CASGNTGDEQYF. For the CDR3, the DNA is TGTGCCAGCGGAAATACAGGGGACGAGCAGTACTTC. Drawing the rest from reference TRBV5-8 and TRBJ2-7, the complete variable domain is EAGVTQSPTHLIKTRGQQATLRCSPISGHTSVYWYQQALGLGLQFLLWYDEGEERNRGNFPPRFSGRQFPNYSSELNVNALELEDSALYLCASGNTGDEQYFGPGTRLTVT.

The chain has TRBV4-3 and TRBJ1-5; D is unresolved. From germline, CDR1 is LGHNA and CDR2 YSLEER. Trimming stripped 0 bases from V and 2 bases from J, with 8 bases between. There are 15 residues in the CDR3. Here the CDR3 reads CASSQERGGNQPQHF. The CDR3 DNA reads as TGCGCCAGCAGCCAAGAAAGAGGCGGCAATCAGCCCCAGCATTTT.

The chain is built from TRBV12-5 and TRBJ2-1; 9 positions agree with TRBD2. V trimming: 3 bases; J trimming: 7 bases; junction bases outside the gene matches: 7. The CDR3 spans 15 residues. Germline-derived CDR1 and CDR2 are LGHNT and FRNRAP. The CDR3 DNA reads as TGTGCTAGTGGTTTCGCGGCGGGGGGGCAAAATGAGCAGTTCTTC. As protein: CASGFAAGGQNEQFF.

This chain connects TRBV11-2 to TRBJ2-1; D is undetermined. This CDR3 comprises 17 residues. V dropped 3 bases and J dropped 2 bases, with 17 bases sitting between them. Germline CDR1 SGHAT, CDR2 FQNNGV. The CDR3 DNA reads TGTGCCAGCAGCTTCGTTCTGCCGGGTTTTACCTACAATGAGCAGTTCTTC. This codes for CASSFVLPGFTYNEQFF.

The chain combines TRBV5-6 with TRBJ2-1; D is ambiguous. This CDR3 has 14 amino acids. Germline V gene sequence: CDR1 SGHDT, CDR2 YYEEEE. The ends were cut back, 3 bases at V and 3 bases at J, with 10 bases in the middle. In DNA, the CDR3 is TGTGCCAGCAGCTCATCGACATTCTACAATGAGCAGTTCTTC. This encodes CASSSSTFYNEQFF.

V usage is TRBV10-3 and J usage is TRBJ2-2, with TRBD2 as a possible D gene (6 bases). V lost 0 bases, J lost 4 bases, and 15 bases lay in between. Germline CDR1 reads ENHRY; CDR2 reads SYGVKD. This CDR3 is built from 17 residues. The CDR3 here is CAISESGGLFSTGELFF. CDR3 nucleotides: TGTGCCATCAGTGAGTCGGGGGGACTTTTCAGCACCGGGGAGCTGTTTTTT.

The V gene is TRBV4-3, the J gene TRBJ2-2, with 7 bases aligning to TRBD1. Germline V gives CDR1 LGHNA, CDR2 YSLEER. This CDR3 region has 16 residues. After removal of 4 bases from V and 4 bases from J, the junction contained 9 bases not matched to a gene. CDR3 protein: CASSPYGSGGTGELFF. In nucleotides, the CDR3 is TGCGCCAGCAGCCCATACGGGTCAGGGGGCACCGGGGAGCTGTTTTTT.

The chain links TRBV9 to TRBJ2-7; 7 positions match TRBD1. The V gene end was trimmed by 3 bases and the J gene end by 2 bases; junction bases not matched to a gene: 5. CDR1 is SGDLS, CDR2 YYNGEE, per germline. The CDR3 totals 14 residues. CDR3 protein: CASSGRDSTYEQYF. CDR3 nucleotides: TGTGCCAGCAGCGGCCGGGACAGTACCTACGAGCAGTACTTC.

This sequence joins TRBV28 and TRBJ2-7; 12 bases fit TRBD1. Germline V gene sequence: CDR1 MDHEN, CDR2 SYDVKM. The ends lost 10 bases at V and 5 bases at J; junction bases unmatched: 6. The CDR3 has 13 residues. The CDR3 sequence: CATQGQGADEQYF. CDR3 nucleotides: TGTGCCACCCAGGGACAGGGGGCTGACGAGCAGTACTTC.

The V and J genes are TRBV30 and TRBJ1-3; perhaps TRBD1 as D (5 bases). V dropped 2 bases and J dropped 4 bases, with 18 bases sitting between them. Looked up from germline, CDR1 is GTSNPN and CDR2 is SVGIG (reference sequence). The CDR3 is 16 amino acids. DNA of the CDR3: TGTGCCTGGAGTTTCTACGCAGGGCACCAAGGAAACACCATATATTTT. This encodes CAWSFYAGHQGNTIYF.

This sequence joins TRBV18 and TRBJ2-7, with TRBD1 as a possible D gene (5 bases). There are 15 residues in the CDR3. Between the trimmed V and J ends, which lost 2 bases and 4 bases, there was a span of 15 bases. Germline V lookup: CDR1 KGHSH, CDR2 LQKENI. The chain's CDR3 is CASSPGQGLGYEQYF. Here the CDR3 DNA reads TGTGCCAGCTCACCAGGGCAGGGTCTTGGTTACGAGCAGTACTTC. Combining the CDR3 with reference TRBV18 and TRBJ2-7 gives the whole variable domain NAGVMQNPRHLVRRRGQEARLRCSPMKGHSHVYWYRQLPEEGLKFMVYLQKENIIDESGMPKERFSAEFPKEGPSILRIQQVVRGDSAAYFCASSPGQGLGYEQYFGPGTRLTVT.

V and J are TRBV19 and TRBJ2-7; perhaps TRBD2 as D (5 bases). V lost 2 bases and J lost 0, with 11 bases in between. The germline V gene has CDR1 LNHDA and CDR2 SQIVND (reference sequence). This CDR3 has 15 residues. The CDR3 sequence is CASSISGSSSYEQYF. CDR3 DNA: TGTGCCAGTAGTATAAGCGGCAGTAGCTCCTACGAGCAGTACTTC. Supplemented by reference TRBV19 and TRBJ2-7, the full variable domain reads DGGITQSPKYLFRKEGQNVTLSCEQNLNHDAMYWYRQDPGQGLRLIYYSQIVNDFQKGDIAEGYSVSREKKESFPLTVTSAQKNPTAFYLCASSISGSSSYEQYFGPGTRLTVT.